The rows below give T cell receptor beta chains drawn from one sample of a study of EBV T-cell therapy then PD-1 blockade in nasopharyngeal carcinoma. These receptors' targets are unknown. Repertoires were generated with immunoSEQ multiplex PCR, while TCRdb's copy carries only in-frame clones and drops some. This sample has some 19,000 clones, with approximately 88% found just once. This specimen was CD8+ T cells from blood, taken at roughly day 35 from a patient whose treatment included autologous EBV-specific T cells and nivolumab. Source of these receptors: a man in his forties or fifties with nasopharyngeal carcinoma. CDR3s include the opening cysteine and the closing phenylalanine or tryptophan. The D gene is left open where the match is weak. Some rows mark clone size as missing; the rest say once, few, many or name a class of expanded clone.

CDR3nt | CDR3aa | d_gene | v_gene | abundance | j_gene
TGTGCCAGCAGCAAAGCACGCGACTCCAAAAACATTCAGTACTTC | CASSKARDSKNIQYF | - | TRBV21-1 | few | TRBJ2-4
TGTGCCAGCAGTTTTAACAGTAACTATGGCTACACCTTC | CASSFNSNYGYTF | - | TRBV27 | - | TRBJ1-2
TGTGCCAGCAGCCCAGTGGGCAGGGAAGTAACAGATACGCAGTATTTT | CASSPVGREVTDTQYF | - | TRBV7-9 | - | TRBJ2-3
TGTGCCAGCAGCTTAGAGGGTTGGACCCTCGAGGGCGATGAGCAGTTCTTC | CASSLEGWTLEGDEQFF | - | TRBV7-3 | - | TRBJ2-1
TGTGCCAGCAGCTTAGATACGACCCTGAGTCAGCCCCAGCATTTT | CASSLDTTLSQPQHF | - | TRBV7-2 | - | TRBJ1-5
TGTGCCAGCAGCCAATATCCGGGGTCGGCCACTGAAGCTTTCTTT | CASSQYPGSATEAFF | - | TRBV3-1/TRBV3-2 | - | TRBJ1-1
TGCGCCAGCAGCCAATTTGGTGAGCAGTTCTTC | CASSQFGEQFF | - | TRBV4-1 | - | TRBJ2-1
TGTGCCACCAGCAGAGGACGGGGTCTCACTGAAGCTTTCTTT | CATSRGRGLTEAFF | - | TRBV15 | - | TRBJ1-1
TGCGCCAGCAGCCAAAAGACCGGGACTAGCGGGGAGACCCAGTACTTC | CASSQKTGTSGETQYF | TRBD2 | TRBV4-3 | - | TRBJ2-5
TGTGCCAGCAGTGAAGCGCTTCGGGGGGCCTCCTACGAGCAGTACTTC | CASSEALRGASYEQYF | - | TRBV6-1 | - | TRBJ2-7
TGTGCCAGCAGCCAAGATCCGGGGGGGGCCAATGAGCAGTTCTTC | CASSQDPGGANEQFF | TRBD2 | TRBV4-2 | - | TRBJ2-1
TGTGCCAGCAGCCCTTTAGCCTCCAGGGAGGATCATGATGGCTACACCTTC | CASSPLASREDHDGYTF | - | TRBV27 | - | TRBJ1-2
TGTGCCAGCAGTTACGGACAGTTCAACACTGAAGCTTTCTTT | CASSYGQFNTEAFF | - | TRBV6-5 | - | TRBJ1-1
TGTGCCAGCAGCGGGGAGACCCAGTACTTC | CASSGETQYF | - | TRBV9 | - | TRBJ2-5
TGTGCCAGCAGTTACTCGGCTAGCGGGTGGGGAGGGACCCAGTACTTC | CASSYSASGWGGTQYF | TRBD2 | TRBV6-6 | - | TRBJ2-5
TGTGCCAGCAGTGAGGGCAGGTTGCCTCTAAATTCGTATGGCTACACCTTC | CASSEGRLPLNSYGYTF | - | TRBV6-1 | - | TRBJ1-2
TGTGCCAGCAGCCCAGAACCGGAGGGAATAAATTCACCCCTCCACTTT | CASSPEPEGINSPLHF | - | TRBV7-6 | - | TRBJ1-6
TGTGCCAGCAGTTTATCTGTGGGCACCTATTCACCCCTCCACTTT | CASSLSVGTYSPLHF | - | TRBV27 | - | TRBJ1-6
TGTGCCAGCAGCCCACGGGGCAGGGGCGCGTCCTACGAGCAGTACTTC | CASSPRGRGASYEQYF | - | TRBV7-9 | once | TRBJ2-7
TGTGCCAGCAGCTTAACGTTGGGACAGGGAGGGGCCGGGGAGCTGTTTTTT | CASSLTLGQGGAGELFF | TRBD1 | TRBV7-3 | - | TRBJ2-2
TGTGCCAGCAGTGTTCTCGACAGGGAAACTTACAATGAGCAGTTCTTC | CASSVLDRETYNEQFF | TRBD1 | TRBV6-1 | - | TRBJ2-1
TGTGCCAGCAGTGACAGCGGGGGGGCAGATACGCAGTATTTT | CASSDSGGADTQYF | TRBD2 | TRBV6-4 | - | TRBJ2-3
TGTGCCAGCAGCTTTCGGGACTCTTCATACAATGAGCAGTTCTTC | CASSFRDSSYNEQFF | - | TRBV11-3 | - | TRBJ2-1
TGTGCCATCAGTGAGAGAAAGGGTGGGCAAGAGACCCAGTACTTC | CAISERKGGQETQYF | - | TRBV10-3 | - | TRBJ2-5
TGCGCCAGCAGCCAACGGTGGAGGGCCGAGTTGAACACCGGGGAGCTGTTTTTT | CASSQRWRAELNTGELFF | - | TRBV4-3 | once | TRBJ2-2
TGTGCCAGCAGCTTAGCTCTCCAACCGGACAATGAGCAGTTCTTC | CASSLALQPDNEQFF | - | TRBV7-9 | - | TRBJ2-1
TGCGCCAGCAGCTTGATCTACAATGAGCAGTTCTTC | CASSLIYNEQFF | - | TRBV5-1 | - | TRBJ2-1
TGCGCCAGCAGCCCACAGGGGGAGGACTACGAGCAGTACTTC | CASSPQGEDYEQYF | TRBD1 | TRBV4-1 | - | TRBJ2-7
TGTGCCAGCAGTGAAAGTAGCGGGGGGGCCCGCAATGAGCAGTTCTTC | CASSESSGGARNEQFF | TRBD2 | TRBV6-4 | - | TRBJ2-1
TGTGCCACCAGTGAGGCCCTGCGGGGGAGACGGTTCACAGATACGCAGTATTTT | CATSEALRGRRFTDTQYF | TRBD2 | TRBV24-1 | - | TRBJ2-3
TGTGCCAGCAGTCTACAGGGTCGCGGCTACACCTTC | CASSLQGRGYTF | - | TRBV27 | - | TRBJ1-2
TGTGCCAGCGGCCCCCGGGGAGACATGATGGATACGCAGTATTTT | CASGPRGDMMDTQYF | - | TRBV9 | - | TRBJ2-3
TGTGCCAGCAGTACCAGGGGTTCGGCAGAGCTGTTTTTT | CASSTRGSAELFF | - | TRBV27 | - | TRBJ2-2
TGTGCCAGCAGTGAAGGACCGACAGGGTCCGATGGCTACACCTTC | CASSEGPTGSDGYTF | TRBD1 | TRBV6-1 | - | TRBJ1-2
TGCGCCAGCAGCTTGGATCAGGGGAGGTTCGTTGGAGGCTACACCTTC | CASSLDQGRFVGGYTF | - | TRBV5-1 | - | TRBJ1-2
TGTGCCAGCTCATCGGACAGGGGGGTTTGGAATGAAAAACTGTTTTTT | CASSSDRGVWNEKLFF | TRBD1 | TRBV18 | - | TRBJ1-4
TGTGCCAGCAGTTACTCGGACAACTACGAGCAGTACTTC | CASSYSDNYEQYF | - | TRBV6-2/TRBV6-3 | - | TRBJ2-7
TGCAGTGCTAGTCCGTGGCAAGGCGCCAACTATGGCTACACCTTC | CSASPWQGANYGYTF | - | TRBV20-1 | - | TRBJ1-2
TGTGCCAGCAGTGGGACAGGGGGCACAGATACGCAGTATTTT | CASSGTGGTDTQYF | TRBD1 | TRBV6-4 | few | TRBJ2-3
TGTGCCAGCAGCGCCGGAACCGGGGAGCTGTTTTTT | CASSAGTGELFF | - | TRBV5-6 | - | TRBJ2-2
TGTGCCTGGAACCCGACAGGCGACGGCACTGAAGCTTTCTTT | CAWNPTGDGTEAFF | - | TRBV30 | - | TRBJ1-1
TGTGCCAGCAGTACCCAGGGGGGCAGCAGAGGCTACACCTTC | CASSTQGGSRGYTF | TRBD1 | TRBV6-5 | - | TRBJ1-2